This is a list of T cell receptor beta chains from one sample in a study of identical twins. One entry per CDR3 protein, called by TCRdb with MiXCR from the 5' RACE reads. The data show 500,000 or so distinct CDR3 sequences, 22% seen once. The same sample was also used in a study of T cells expressing NK-cell markers.

Source material: CD4+ T cells sorted from blood. Source of these receptors: a woman aged 18-29 years in good health. CDR3s include the opening cysteine and the closing phenylalanine or tryptophan. A D gene is named only where the DNA matches it firmly. Clone size is not always given. Where it is, it says once, few, many or a class for expanded clones.

CDR3: CASSLGADDEQYF
DNA: TGTGCCAGCAGCTTGGGGGCGGACGACGAGCAGTACTTC
V: TRBV5-4
size: few
J: TRBJ2-7
D: .

CDR3: CSALAGGMQETQYF
DNA: TGCAGTGCCCTAGCGGGAGGGATGCAAGAGACCCAGTACTTC
V: TRBV20-1
size: many
J: TRBJ2-5
D: TRBD2

CDR3: CASSQDLGLNTEAFF
DNA: TGCGCCAGCAGCCAAGATTTAGGTTTGAACACTGAAGCTTTCTTT
V: TRBV4-3
size: many
J: TRBJ1-1
D: .

CDR3: CASSTTGQGTTLYYEQYF
DNA: TGCGCCAGCAGCACTACGGGACAGGGAACGACACTATACTACGAGCAGTACTTC
V: TRBV5-1
size: few
J: TRBJ2-7
D: TRBD1

CDR3: CASSLMRSPLHF
DNA: TGTGCCAGCAGTTTGATGCGTTCACCCCTCCACTTT
V: TRBV12-3/TRBV12-4
size: .
J: TRBJ1-6
D: .

CDR3: CASSDTVGNQPQHF
DNA: TGTGCCAGCAGCGATACAGTGGGAAATCAGCCCCAGCATTTT
V: TRBV12-3/TRBV12-4
size: many
J: TRBJ1-5
D: .

CDR3: CASSPGTLSSPLHF
DNA: TGTGCCAGCAGTCCCGGGACACTGAGTTCACCCCTCCACTTT
V: TRBV27
size: few
J: TRBJ1-6
D: .

CDR3: CASSNGQVPYEQYF
DNA: TGCGCCAGCAGCAATGGACAGGTACCATACGAGCAGTACTTC
V: TRBV5-1
size: .
J: TRBJ2-7
D: TRBD1

CDR3: CAISSGQHYNEQFF
DNA: TGTGCCATCAGCAGCGGGCAACACTACAATGAGCAGTTCTTC
V: TRBV10-3
size: many
J: TRBJ2-1
D: .

CDR3: CASSSRTWYQETQYF
DNA: TGTGCCAGCAGTTCCCGGACATGGTACCAAGAGACCCAGTACTTC
V: TRBV6-2/TRBV6-3
size: few
J: TRBJ2-5
D: .

CDR3: CASSYGGGKNIQYF
DNA: TGTGCCAGCAGTTATGGGGGTGGCAAAAACATTCAGTACTTC
V: TRBV12-3/TRBV12-4
size: many
J: TRBJ2-4
D: .

CDR3: CATSDAQGQGHNEQFF
DNA: TGTGCCACCAGTGATGCCCAGGGACAGGGGCACAATGAGCAGTTCTTC
V: TRBV24-1
size: .
J: TRBJ2-1
D: TRBD1

CDR3: CASTGDQGRNSPLHF
DNA: TGTGCCAGCACCGGAGACCAAGGGCGTAATTCACCCCTCCACTTT
V: TRBV5-6
size: few
J: TRBJ1-6
D: .

CDR3: CASSPREVHEQYF
DNA: TGTGCCAGCTCACCACGCGAGGTCCACGAGCAGTACTTC
V: TRBV18
size: .
J: TRBJ2-7
D: .

CDR3: CASSFISSFRGYDTEAFF
DNA: TGCGCCAGCAGCTTCATCTCCTCCTTCAGGGGCTATGACACTGAAGCTTTCTTT
V: TRBV5-1
size: .
J: TRBJ1-1
D: .

CDR3: CASMGLAGGEETQYF
DNA: TGTGCCAGCATGGGACTAGCGGGAGGGGAAGAGACCCAGTACTTC
V: TRBV27
size: few
J: TRBJ2-5
D: TRBD2

CDR3: CASSGLAGAGADTQYF
DNA: TGTGCCAGCAGTGGGTTAGCGGGAGCGGGCGCAGATACGCAGTATTTT
V: TRBV28
size: .
J: TRBJ2-3
D: TRBD2

CDR3: CASSPAHGYEQYF
DNA: TGTGCCAGCAGCCCCGCCCATGGCTACGAGCAGTACTTC
V: TRBV9
size: .
J: TRBJ2-7
D: .

CDR3: CASSLDTSGGFEQYF
DNA: TGTGCCAGCAGCTTAGACACTAGCGGGGGGTTCGAGCAGTACTTC
V: TRBV7-2
size: .
J: TRBJ2-7
D: TRBD2

CDR3: CASSLTNYEADTQYF
DNA: TGTGCCAGCAGCTTAACGAACTACGAGGCAGATACGCAGTATTTT
V: TRBV7-3
size: .
J: TRBJ2-3
D: .

CDR3: CASSYEGRGNYGYTF
DNA: TGTGCCAGCAGTTACGAGGGCAGGGGTAACTATGGCTACACCTTC
V: TRBV6-2/TRBV6-3
size: few
J: TRBJ1-2
D: .

CDR3: CASRDKRNIQYF
DNA: TGTGCCAGCAGGGACAAGAGAAACATTCAGTACTTC
V: TRBV25-1
size: few
J: TRBJ2-4
D: .

CDR3: CASGRTSGLYNEQFF
DNA: TGTGCCAGCGGCCGGACTAGCGGGTTATACAATGAGCAGTTCTTC
V: TRBV7-2
size: few
J: TRBJ2-1
D: TRBD2

CDR3: CASSLIGRDWSSYNEQFF
DNA: TGTGCCAGCAGCCTCATCGGCCGAGACTGGAGCTCCTACAATGAGCAGTTCTTC
V: TRBV11-1
size: few
J: TRBJ2-1
D: .

CDR3: CASSLKGSGTDTQYF
DNA: TGTGCCAGCAGCTTAAAGGGGTCTGGCACAGATACGCAGTATTTT
V: TRBV7-3
size: .
J: TRBJ2-3
D: .

CDR3: CSARQGPSQPQHF
DNA: TGCAGTGCTAGGCAGGGACCGAGTCAGCCCCAGCATTTT
V: TRBV20-1
size: .
J: TRBJ1-5
D: .

CDR3: CASSYSYSYSNQPQHF
DNA: TGTGCCAGCAGTTACTCCTACAGTTATAGCAATCAGCCCCAGCATTTT
V: TRBV6-5
size: few
J: TRBJ1-5
D: .

CDR3: CASRSGINHGYTF
DNA: TGTGCCAGCAGGTCCGGGATTAACCATGGCTACACCTTC
V: TRBV12-3/TRBV12-4
size: .
J: TRBJ1-2
D: .

CDR3: CASSSGAGGSSDTQYF
DNA: TGTGCCAGCAGTTCCGGGGCGGGCGGGAGTTCAGATACGCAGTATTTT
V: TRBV12-3/TRBV12-4
size: .
J: TRBJ2-3
D: TRBD2

CDR3: CASSLSTARSWETQYF
DNA: TGTGCCAGCAGTTTATCGACAGCGAGGAGCTGGGAGACCCAGTACTTC
V: TRBV27
size: few
J: TRBJ2-5
D: .

CDR3: CASRKAGLDTGELFF
DNA: TGTGCCAGCAGAAAAGCGGGACTGGACACCGGGGAGCTGTTTTTT
V: TRBV3-1
size: .
J: TRBJ2-2
D: TRBD2

CDR3: CASSQGGDTNDGYTF
DNA: TGCGCCAGCAGCCAAGGCGGGGACACGAACGATGGCTACACCTTC
V: TRBV4-3
size: few
J: TRBJ1-2
D: .

CDR3: CATSDRGLAGGNEQFF
DNA: TGTGCCACCAGTGACAGGGGACTAGCGGGAGGTAATGAGCAGTTCTTC
V: TRBV24-1
size: few
J: TRBJ2-1
D: TRBD2

CDR3: CASQGGAGTEAFF
DNA: TGTGCCAGCCAAGGGGGCGCAGGCACTGAAGCTTTCTTT
V: TRBV27
size: .
J: TRBJ1-1
D: TRBD1

CDR3: CSAKARDRGLVTGELFF
DNA: TGCAGTGCTAAGGCCCGGGACAGGGGGCTGGTTACCGGGGAGCTGTTTTTT
V: TRBV20-1
size: .
J: TRBJ2-2
D: TRBD1

CDR3: CASSYGAGGSNTGELFF
DNA: TGTGCCAGCAGTTACGGGGCGGGAGGGTCGAACACCGGGGAGCTGTTTTTT
V: TRBV6-5
size: .
J: TRBJ2-2
D: TRBD2

CDR3: CASSELTTGRTYEQYF
DNA: TGTGCCAGCAGTGAATTGACAACGGGGCGAACCTACGAGCAGTACTTC
V: TRBV25-1
size: .
J: TRBJ2-7
D: .

CDR3: CASSHGQTYEQYF
DNA: TGTGCCAGCAGCCACGGACAGACATACGAGCAGTACTTC
V: TRBV3-1
size: few
J: TRBJ2-7
D: .

CDR3: CASREQGPGYGYTF
DNA: TGTGCCAGCAGGGAACAGGGTCCCGGCTATGGCTACACCTTC
V: TRBV6-1
size: few
J: TRBJ1-2
D: .

CDR3: CASGLSEQFF
DNA: TGTGCCAGCGGGTTGTCTGAGCAGTTCTTC
V: TRBV7-9
size: .
J: TRBJ2-1
D: .

CDR3: CASSHRPPEAFF
DNA: TGTGCCAGCAGCCACCGACCGCCCGAGGCTTTCTTT
V: TRBV5-6
size: many
J: TRBJ1-1
D: .

CDR3: CATMGDTEAFF
DNA: TGTGCCACGATGGGGGACACTGAAGCTTTCTTT
V: TRBV10-3
size: .
J: TRBJ1-1
D: .

CDR3: CATSDPSSTDTQYF
DNA: TGTGCCACCAGTGATCCCTCTAGCACAGATACGCAGTATTTT
V: TRBV24-1
size: .
J: TRBJ2-3
D: .

CDR3: CASSQGQGTYGYTF
DNA: TGTGCCAGCAGCCAGGGACAGGGGACCTATGGCTACACCTTC
V: TRBV3-1
size: .
J: TRBJ1-2
D: TRBD1

CDR3: CASKVTGNLNTEAFF
DNA: TGTGCCAGCAAGGTAACAGGGAATTTGAACACTGAAGCTTTCTTT
V: TRBV6-1
size: .
J: TRBJ1-1
D: .